Below are 10 T cell receptor beta chains sequenced from a single sample in a study of tumor-infiltrating lymphocytes in primary liver carcinoma. With roughly 0.5 ug total RNA as template and a constant-region primer, TCR beta cDNA was made. Investigators got TCR beta libraries out of three nested multiplex PCR rounds, done with slightly modified ARM-PCR. Running around 9 cycles apiece, the first two PCR rounds relied on TRBV1-TRBV30 forward primers together with a C-beta reverse primer. TCRdb re-called the multiplex PCR reads through MiXCR, storing one row per CDR3 protein. The profile shows 300,000 to 400,000 distinct CDR3 sequences, less than 65% of them singletons. The source of the blood RNA was unsorted whole blood, and germline DNA was extracted as well. Material: peripheral blood. All receptors come from a man aged 40-49 years with primary liver carcinoma and hepatitis B virus infection.

V gene TRBV5-4 combines with J gene TRBJ2-1, with 9 bases lining up with TRBD2. The CDR3 runs to 15 residues. Germline CDR1 SGHNT, CDR2 YYREEE (reference sequence). The V and J ends lost 0 bases and 7 bases, in that order; junction bases with no gene match: 5. For the CDR3, the DNA is TGTGCCAGCAGCTTGGAAGCGGGAGGTGTTAATGAGCAGTTCTTC. Amino acids: CASSLEAGGVNEQFF.

A note on this clonotype: One end of the junction is discordant with germline, which a read error may explain. V usage is TRBV11-2 and J usage is TRBJ2-1; D perhaps matches TRBD2 (6 bases). The CDR3 contains 14 residues. The germline gives CDR1 SGHAT, CDR2 FQNNGV. Here the CDR3 reads CASSKAGNRSLQFF. The CDR3 DNA is TGTGCTAGCAGCAAGGCGGGGAATCGATCACTACAGTTCTTC.

The chain carries TRBV28 and TRBJ1-1, with TRBD1 matching 7 bases. The V and J ends lost 5 bases and 4 bases, in that order; junction bases with no gene match: 7. Germline V CDR1 and CDR2: MDHEN, SYDVKM. This CDR3 has 14 residues. CDR3 in DNA: TGTGCCAGCAGTCTTCCTACAGGGGTCACTGAAGCTTTCTTT. Its protein is CASSLPTGVTEAFF.

As regards this clonotype: The junction departs from germline at one end; a sequencing error may be responsible. The V and J genes are TRBV11-2 and TRBJ2-2; D possibly matches TRBD1 or TRBD2 (5 bases each). Germline V gene lookup returns CDR1 SGHAT and CDR2 FQNNGV. This CDR3 region has 15 residues. The DNA for the CDR3 is TGTGCCAGCAACCCCAGTCGGGACGTAATTGGGGAGCTATTTTTT. It translates to CASNPSRDVIGELFF.

Regarding this clonotype: This may be a read error: a much more frequent sequence differs by one nucleotide. The V call is TRBV5-6, the J call TRBJ1-2; unclear D gene. Germline lookup yields CDR1 SGHDT and CDR2 YYEEEE. The CDR3 has 15 residues. V dropped 4 bases and J dropped 3 bases, with 16 bases sitting between them. The CDR3 sequence is CASSQHRGHHYGYTF. The CDR3 DNA is TGTGCCAGCAGCCAACACCGAGGGCATCACTATGGCTACACCTTC.

On this clonotype itself: At one end the junction does not follow the germline gene, possibly because of a read error. The genes are TRBV10-3 and TRBJ2-7, with 7 bases identical to TRBD2. CDR1 is ENHRY and CDR2 is SYGVKD in the germline V gene. CDR3 length: 16 amino acids. Written as DNA, the CDR3 is TGTGCCACCAGTGCCGTGGTAGCGGGTAAATACTACGAGCTTTACTTC. It translates to CATSAVVAGKYYELYF.

The chain recombines TRBV10-1 with TRBJ2-7; 8 bases line up with TRBD2. This CDR3 contains 13 residues. The V segment lost 10 bases and the J segment 5 bases; nucleotides outside the gene matches: 10. CDR1 and CDR2 (germline): WNHNN, SYGVQD (reference sequence). The CDR3 coding sequence is TGCGCCACCCAAGCGGGAGAGACAGACGAGCAGTACTTC. This sequence encodes CATQAGETDEQYF.

Regarding this clonotype: At one end the junction does not follow the germline gene, possibly because of a read error. The chain is built from TRBV10-3 and TRBJ2-7, with 14 bases that match TRBD2. The CDR3 runs to 17 residues. Per germline, CDR1 ENHRY and CDR2 SYGVKD. CDR3 nucleotide sequence: TGTGCGATCACTGGCCCGACTAGCGGGAGGGCCCTAGACGAGCAGTACTTC. It specifies CAITGPTSGRALDEQYF.

In the case of this clonotype: At one boundary the junction diverges from the germline segment, which might be a read error. The V and J genes are TRBV11-2 and TRBJ2-2; D may be TRBD2 (5 bases). The CDR3 totals 17 residues. Per germline, CDR1 SGHAT and CDR2 FQNNGV. For the CDR3, the DNA is TGTGCCAGCAGCTTAGATGTCGGGTGCCGGAACACCGGGGATCTGTTTTTT. Encoded protein: CASSLDVGCRNTGDLFF.

About this clonotype itself: This sequence may be a read error, since a much larger clone differs from it by one base. V and J are TRBV12-3 or TRBV12-4 and TRBJ2-1, with 8 bases that match TRBD2. The V gene end was trimmed by 6 bases and the J gene end by 12 bases; junction bases not matched to a gene: 7. The CDR3 has 12 residues. Here the CDR3 DNA reads TGTGCCAGCAGAATGCCTGCGGGGGGGCAGTTCTTC. This codes for CASRMPAGGQFF.